This T cell receptor beta chain was documented in a study of identical twins. V was cut by 3 bases and J by 0 bases, with 11 bases left in between. CDR1 is SQVTM, CDR2 ANQGSEA, per germline. The CDR3 length is 14 residues. This clonotype was seen at least ten times. MiXCR was run by TCRdb on the 5' RACE reads, yielding one entry per CDR3 protein. The table lists around 570,000 distinct CDR3 sequences, around 9.6% of them singletons. These data were also reused for a study on yellow fever vaccine responses in identical twins.

J is TRBJ1-1 and V is TRBV29-1; TRBD1 might be the D (6 bases). The sample comprised PBMCs. The receptor comes from a woman aged 18-29 years in good health. The DNA for the CDR3 is TGCAGCGTTGATGCAGGGGTATTGAACACTGAAGCTTTCTTT. This codes for CSVDAGVLNTEAFF. The complete variable domain, with remaining parts taken from reference TRBV29-1 and TRBJ1-1, reads SAVISQKPSRDICQRGTSLTIQCQVDSQVTMMFWYRQQPGQSLTLIATANQGSEATYESGFVIDKFPISRPNLTFSTLTVSNMSPEDSSIYLCSVDAGVLNTEAFFGQGTRLTVV.